A single sample gave rise to the 23 T cell receptor beta chains below, sequenced in a study of T cell repertoires in aging, cancer and after chemotherapy. TRB rearrangements spanning V, D and J were amplified using mixed TRB-A/B primers. From the multiplex PCR reads, TCRdb called clonotypes with MiXCR, one entry per CDR3 protein. The repertoire holds around 4,000 distinct CDR3 sequences, with 25% to 35% as singletons. The template was genomic DNA from peripheral blood, not RNA. The specimen sequenced was blood. All receptors come from a human donor in good health.

This clonotype showed up just a few times. The rearrangement uses TRBV11-1 and TRBJ2-5; tentatively, D is TRBD1 (6 bases). Germline V gene lookup returns CDR1 SGHAT and CDR2 FQDESV (reference sequence). Trimming pared 2 bases from V and 5 bases from J, leaving 18 bases between. The CDR3 extends over 16 amino acids. CDR3 region: CASSLLVDRPGETQYF. CDR3 nucleotide sequence: TGTGCCAGCAGCTTACTCGTCGACAGGCCAGGGGAGACCCAGTACTTC.

This clonotype occurred a few times. The rearrangement uses TRBV5-4 and TRBJ2-3; 7 nucleotides line up with TRBD1. Germline-derived CDR1 and CDR2 are SGHNT and YYREEE (reference sequence). This CDR3 is built from 14 residues. With 1 base clipped from V and 3 bases from J, the junction kept 2 bases outside the gene matches. CDR3 protein: CASSLRQGTDTQYF. The CDR3 nucleotides read TGTGCCAGCAGCTTGCGACAGGGTACAGATACGCAGTATTTT.

The chain carries TRBV12-3 or TRBV12-4 and TRBJ1-1; 7 bases map to TRBD1. Losses at the gene ends were 2 bases for V and 4 bases for J; bases not matched to a gene: 1. The CDR3 is 13 amino acids. CDR3 sequence (DNA): TGTGCCAGCAGTTTAAGGGACAGCACTGAAGCTTTCTTT. This sequence encodes CASSLRDSTEAFF.

This clonotype came up a few times. The J gene is TRBJ2-5, the V gene TRBV13; a weak D match, TRBD2 (6 bases). Trimming left V 5 bases short and J 7 bases short, with 17 bases between. Germline V gene data show CDR1 as PRHDT and CDR2 as FYEKMQ (reference sequence). This CDR3 comprises 14 residues. CDR3 sequence: CASSTASETRTQYF. Written as DNA, the CDR3 is TGTGCCAGCAGCACAGCTAGCGAAACGAGGACCCAGTACTTC.

The chain couples TRBV15 to TRBJ2-7; no firm D call. V lost 0 bases and J lost 5, with 11 bases in between. Per germline, CDR1 LNHNV and CDR2 YYDKDF (reference sequence). The CDR3 has 14 amino acids. CDR3 loop: CATSRDLWGNEQYF. In DNA form, the CDR3 reads TGTGCCACCAGCAGAGATCTGTGGGGAAACGAGCAGTACTTC. The whole variable domain, remainder taken from reference TRBV15 and TRBJ2-7, is DAMVIQNPRYQVTQFGKPVTLSCSQTLNHNVMYWYQQKSSQAPKLLFHYYDKDFNNEADTPDNFQSRRPNTSFCFLDIRSPGLGDTAMYLCATSRDLWGNEQYFGPGTRLTVT.

This chain connects TRBV20-1 to TRBJ2-5; TRBD1 might be the D (5 bases). Trimming shortened V by 0 bases and J by 3 bases, and 17 bases separated the two germline ends. Germline CDR1 reads DFQATT; CDR2 reads SNEGSKA (reference sequence). The CDR3 is 16 amino acids. The CDR3 spells CSARDPSTADKETQYF. Written as DNA, the CDR3 is TGCAGTGCTAGAGACCCAAGTACCGCGGACAAAGAGACCCAGTACTTC.

This clonotype is termed medium-sized. For the CDR3, the DNA is TGTGCCAGCAGTACAAGGACGGATAATCAGCCCCAGCATTTT. This codes for CASSTRTDNQPQHF. J is TRBJ1-5 and V is TRBV12-3 or TRBV12-4, with D hard to call. The CDR3 consists of 14 residues. V shed 5 bases and J shed 4 bases, with 12 bases lying between them.

Only a few counts were recorded for this clonotype. The J gene is TRBJ1-1, the V gene TRBV5-1; D call uncertain. The germline V and J ends were trimmed by 1 base and 1 base, with 5 bases remaining between them. There are 13 residues in the CDR3. Germline V gene data show CDR1 as SGHRS and CDR2 as YFSETQ. DNA for the CDR3: TGCGCCAGCAGCTTGTTACCGAACACTGAAGCTTTCTTT. It translates to CASSLLPNTEAFF.

This clonotype appeared a few times. The chain employs TRBV6-1 and TRBJ2-2; D ambiguous. Germline CDR1 and CDR2: MNHNS and SASEGT. V was shortened by 6 bases and J by 5 bases, with 22 bases between the two germline ends. The CDR3 is made up of 17 amino acids. CDR3 coding DNA: TGTGCCAGCAGCCCCGAACTCGGGTCCGGGCTAACCGGGGAGCTGTTTTTT. Protein: CASSPELGSGLTGELFF.

On this clonotype itself: It may be a read error: a sequence one base away is much more abundant. The rearrangement links TRBV30 to TRBJ1-6; weak D call: TRBD1 (6 bases). V was cut by 2 bases and J by 8 bases, with 13 bases left in between. Germline V gives CDR1 GTSNPN, CDR2 SVGIG (reference sequence). CDR3 size: 14 residues. The CDR3 DNA sequence: TGTGCCTGGAGTTTACTGACAGGCGATTCACCCCTCCACTTT. It encodes CAWSLLTGDSPLHF.

As concerns this clonotype: Its ends do not fully match the called genes, so a read error is possible. The CDR3 region is CASSLFLGEEGYMGEETKYF. Written as DNA, the CDR3 is TGTGCCAGCAGTTTATTTTTGGGGGAAGAGGGATATATGGGGGAAGAGACCAAGTACTTC. The chain has TRBV12-3 or TRBV12-4 and TRBJ2-5; possibly TRBD1 or TRBD2 for D (5 bases each). The CDR3 runs 20 residues.

The genes are TRBV14 and TRBJ2-5; D call uncertain. Trimming left V 1 base short and J 3 bases short, with 6 bases between. The CDR3 is made up of 13 amino acids. Germline CDR1 and CDR2: SGHDN and FVKESK. As DNA, the CDR3 is TGTGCCAGCAGCCAAGGGATCGAAGAGACCCAGTACTTC. Residues: CASSQGIEETQYF.

Concerning this clonotype: With a much larger clone just one base away, this may be a read error. Without the conserved terminal phenylalanine or tryptophan, this CDR3 likely stems from a read error. The rearrangement joins TRBV19 to TRBJ2-6, with D unresolved. Germline V CDR1 and CDR2: LNHDA, SQIVND (reference sequence). The length of the CDR3 is 11 residues. Trimming took off 3 bases at V and 8 bases at J, with 2 bases between the two ends. The CDR3 DNA sequence: TGTGCCAGTAGTATTTCCAACGTCCTGACTTTA. Encoded protein: CASSISNVLTL.

The chain employs TRBV5-1 and TRBJ2-2; D might be TRBD2 (5 bases). This CDR3 is 16 amino acids long. CDR1 is SGHRS and CDR2 is YFSETQ in the germline V gene. V was clipped by 7 bases and J by 0 bases, with 16 bases between them. The CDR3 region has the DNA TGCGCCAGCGCCAACGGGGTTATGACGAACACCGGGGAGCTGTTTTTT. It is translated as CASANGVMTNTGELFF.

This clonotype was seen only a few times. J is TRBJ2-3 and V is TRBV18; TRBD1 or TRBD2 may be the D gene (5 bases each). Per the germline V gene, CDR1 is KGHSH and CDR2 is LQKENI. V gave up 3 bases and J gave up 6 bases, with 13 bases separating them. The CDR3 length is 14 residues. The CDR3 nucleotides are TGTGCCAGCTCACCGGGACGAGCACCTGATACGCAGTATTTT. Translation gives CASSPGRAPDTQYF.

The chain is built from TRBV20-1 and TRBJ2-6; possible D gene TRBD1, 5 bases. The CDR3 consists of 16 residues. Germline CDR1 and CDR2: DFQATT and SNEGSKA (reference sequence). Trimming took 1 base from V and 1 from J, leaving 11 bases between them. The CDR3: CSARAQTASGANVLTF. CDR3 nucleotide sequence: TGCAGTGCTAGAGCTCAGACAGCATCTGGGGCCAACGTCCTGACTTTC.

Note on this clonotype: This may be a read error, as it is one base from a much larger clone. The DNA of the CDR3 is TGTGCCGCCTCCGGGACTAGTCAAGAGACCCAGTACTTC. Its protein is CAASGTSQETQYF. The chain carries TRBV13 and TRBJ2-5; 8 bases match TRBD2. The V gene end was trimmed by 11 bases and the J gene end by 2 bases; junction bases not matched to a gene: 7. The CDR3 runs 13 residues. Per germline, CDR1 PRHDT and CDR2 FYEKMQ (reference sequence). The full variable domain, completed using reference TRBV13 and TRBJ2-5, is AAGVIQSPRHLIKEKRETATLKCYPIPRHDTVYWYQQGPGQDPQFLISFYEKMQSDKGSIPDRFSAQQFSDYHSELNMSSLELGDSALYFCAASGTSQETQYFGPGTRLLVL.

The rearrangement joins TRBV19 to TRBJ1-2; 8 nucleotides line up with TRBD1. CDR1 and CDR2 from the germline V gene are LNHDA and SQIVND (reference sequence). The CDR3 is 15 residues long. Germline trimming cut 7 bases from V and 5 bases from J; bases unmatched to any gene: 12. The CDR3 sequence is CASISLTGDVYGYTF. For the CDR3, the DNA is TGTGCCAGTATTTCGTTGACAGGGGATGTGTATGGCTACACCTTC.

In its sample, this clonotype is large. The chain uses TRBV12-3 or TRBV12-4 and TRBJ1-1, with 8 bases that match TRBD1. The CDR3 spans 14 residues. V dropped 3 bases and J dropped 4; count of bases not matched to a gene: 4. The CDR3 protein is CASSFATGGTEAFF. The CDR3 nucleotides are TGTGCCAGCAGTTTCGCAACAGGGGGCACTGAAGCTTTCTTT.

The chain carries TRBV13 and TRBJ2-7, with D hard to call. The CDR3 extends over 14 amino acids. V was trimmed by 0 bases and J by 3 bases, leaving 9 bases between them. Germline CDR1 PRHDT, CDR2 FYEKMQ (reference sequence). CDR3 in DNA: TGTGCCAGCAGCTTAGGAGAGGCCTACTACGAGCAGTACTTC. The encoded protein is CASSLGEAYYEQYF.

The genes are TRBV5-6 and TRBJ2-5, with 11 bases matching TRBD2. This CDR3 contains 15 residues. V dropped 6 bases and J dropped 5; count of bases not matched to a gene: 9. Germline-derived CDR1 and CDR2 are SGHDT and YYEEEE. CDR3 sequence: CASNPTSGAGETQYF. CDR3 coding DNA: TGTGCCAGCAACCCGACTAGCGGGGCCGGGGAGACCCAGTACTTC. Combining the CDR3 with reference TRBV5-6 and TRBJ2-5 gives the whole variable domain DAGVTQSPTHLIKTRGQQVTLRCSPKSGHDTVSWYQQALGQGPQFIFQYYEEEERQRGNFPDRFSGHQFPNYSSELNVNALLLGDSALYLCASNPTSGAGETQYFGPGTRLLVL.

By proportion, this clonotype is medium-sized. The chain joins TRBV6-5 to TRBJ2-2; weak D call: TRBD2 (6 bases). The CDR3 extends over 15 amino acids. With 2 bases removed from V and 2 bases from J, the gap between germline ends came to 9 bases. From germline, CDR1 is MNHEY and CDR2 SVGAGI. CDR3 residues: CASSYQGLNTGELFF. CDR3 DNA sequence: TGTGCCAGCAGTTACCAGGGACTCAACACCGGGGAGCTGTTTTTT.

The chain is built from TRBV7-9 and TRBJ1-6; D is possibly TRBD1 (5 bases). The CDR3 covers 15 residues. Germline V gene sequence: CDR1 SEHNR, CDR2 FQNEAQ (reference sequence). V dropped 2 bases and J dropped 13 bases, with 18 bases sitting between them. The CDR3 reads CASSLSEGPQSPLHF. CDR3 DNA: TGTGCCAGCAGCTTAAGTGAGGGACCGCAATCGCCCCTCCACTTT.